The 30 T cell receptor beta chains in this list originate from one sample, sequenced in a study of regulatory T cells in long-lasting Graves disease. With iRepertoire HTBI primers and Arm-PCR of CDR3 regions, TCR beta libraries were built. One entry per CDR3 protein results from TCRdb running MiXCR on the multiplex PCR reads. The sample lists approximately 350,000 distinct CDR3 sequences; roughly 25% were seen once. Time point noted: persistent/refractory GD, antithyroid drugs over 5 years with positive TRAb. TCR sequences were obtained from RNA taken from PBMCs. The sequencing used peripheral blood mononuclear cells (PBMCs), collected when the disease was refractory, from a patient treated with antithyroid drugs. Source of these receptors: a woman aged 35 to 49 with Graves disease.

The gene calls are TRBV5-4 and TRBJ2-3, with D perhaps assigned TRBD1 or TRBD2 (5 bases each). Trimming left V 6 bases short and J 6 bases short, with 17 bases between. This CDR3 is 14 amino acids long. Looked up from germline, CDR1 is SGHNT and CDR2 is YYREEE (reference sequence). CDR3 in amino acids: CASNIGAEVDTQYF. The CDR3 DNA reads as TGTGCCAGCAACATCGGGGCGGAGGTTGATACGCAGTATTTT.

The sample holds many counts of this clonotype. V and J are TRBV12-3 or TRBV12-4 and TRBJ1-5; 11 bases fit TRBD1. After removal of 2 bases from V and 2 bases from J, the junction contained 8 bases not matched to a gene. The CDR3 loop spans 18 amino acids. The CDR3 nucleotides are TGTGCCAGCAGTTTAAGGACAGGGGGCATTTATGGCAATCAGCCCCAGCATTTT. This translates into CASSLRTGGIYGNQPQHF.

This clonotype was detected only once. V gene TRBV7-2 combines with J gene TRBJ2-7; D is uncertain. The V end was cut by 2 bases, the J end by 0 bases, with 8 bases between. Germline CDR1 is SGHTA and CDR2 is FQGNSA. The CDR3 is made up of 14 amino acids. Written as DNA, the CDR3 is TGTGCCAGCAGCTTAATGCACAGCTCCTACGAGCAGTACTTC. It codes for CASSLMHSSYEQYF.

This clonotype was picked up many times. The chain combines TRBV6-1 with TRBJ1-2, with D perhaps TRBD1 (5 bases). V gave up 6 bases and J gave up 8 bases, with 19 bases separating them. The germline gives CDR1 MNHNS, CDR2 SASEGT. The CDR3 has 14 amino acids. This CDR3 reads CASRPADTRRGYTF. Here the CDR3 DNA reads TGTGCCAGCAGGCCAGCGGACACTCGACGGGGCTACACCTTC.

The V gene is TRBV28, the J gene TRBJ1-2; D unclear. This CDR3 is built from 14 residues. The germline V gene has CDR1 MDHEN and CDR2 SYDVKM. The CDR3 reads CGAGVPTSLYGYTF. CDR3 nucleotide sequence: TGTGGCGCCGGTGTCCCCACCTCCCTATATGGCTACACCTTC.

V gene TRBV28 combines with J gene TRBJ2-1; 7 bases are shared with TRBD2. V lost 6 bases and J lost 4; bases outside the gene matches: 6. CDR3 length equals 14 residues. Germline V lookup: CDR1 MDHEN, CDR2 SYDVKM. The CDR3 sequence: CASRVPSGYNEQFF. DNA for the CDR3: TGTGCCAGCAGAGTGCCTAGCGGTTACAATGAGCAGTTCTTC.

This chain connects TRBV28 to TRBJ2-1; D possibly corresponds to TRBD2 (6 bases). V lost 3 bases and J 5 bases, leaving 11 bases between the germline ends. The CDR3 runs 14 residues. CDR1 and CDR2 from the germline V gene are MDHEN and SYDVKM. The DNA for the CDR3 is TGTGCCAGCAGTTTCCGAGGGAGGAACAATGAGCAGTTCTTC. The encoded protein is CASSFRGRNNEQFF.

This clonotype was seen repeatedly, ten times or more. The genes are TRBV29-1 and TRBJ1-5, with D possibly matching TRBD1 (5 bases). The germline V and J ends were trimmed by 2 bases and 6 bases, with 11 bases remaining between them. This CDR3 is 13 amino acids long. CDR1 and CDR2 (germline): SQVTM, ANQGSEA. Here the CDR3 DNA reads TGCAGCGTTGAATCAGGGTTTGGTCAGCCCCAGCATTTT. It is translated as CSVESGFGQPQHF.

This clonotype was recorded many times. The rearrangement uses TRBV11-2 and TRBJ1-4; D is perhaps TRBD1 (5 bases). V gave up 7 bases and J gave up 5 bases, with 14 bases separating them. CDR1 and CDR2 (germline): SGHAT, FQNNGV. There are 14 residues in the CDR3. CDR3 region: CASTTQGLNEKLFF. Here the CDR3 DNA reads TGTGCCAGCACCACTCAGGGACTAAATGAAAAACTGTTTTTT.

The chain has TRBV20-1 and TRBJ2-7, with 9 bases matching TRBD1. The germline V gene encodes CDR1 DFQATT and CDR2 SNEGSKA (reference sequence). The CDR3 is made up of 14 amino acids. The junction had 10 bases not matched to a gene; V was cut back by 3 bases and J by 7 bases. CDR3 region: CSASTMDRGEEQYF. DNA for the CDR3: TGCAGTGCTAGTACCATGGACAGGGGCGAGGAGCAGTACTTC.

This clonotype showed up just once. The rearrangement joins TRBV7-9 to TRBJ2-7; 7 positions agree with TRBD1. Germline CDR1 SEHNR, CDR2 FQNEAQ (reference sequence). V was pared by 10 bases and J by 0 bases, with 6 bases of the junction left unmatched. The CDR3 spans 13 residues. The CDR3 coding sequence is TGTGCCACCGGGACAGCTCTCTCCTACGAGCAGTACTTC. It codes for CATGTALSYEQYF.

This clonotype showed up just a few times. This sequence joins TRBV5-1 and TRBJ2-2; D gene uncertain. The CDR3 runs to 15 residues. Germline V CDR1 and CDR2: SGHRS, YFSETQ. The V and J ends lost 0 bases and 5 bases respectively, with 11 bases between them. The CDR3 DNA reads TGCGCCAGCAGCTTGGAAGTTGGATTAACCGGGGAGCTGTTTTTT. Its protein product is CASSLEVGLTGELFF. Variable domain in full (rest from reference TRBV5-1 and TRBJ2-2): KAGVTQTPRYLIKTRGQQVTLSCSPISGHRSVSWYQQTPGQGLQFLFEYFSETQRNKGNFPGRFSGRQFSNSRSEMNVSTLELGDSALYLCASSLEVGLTGELFFGEGSRLTVL.

Points on this clonotype: A much larger clone lies a single base off, so this may be a read error. The chain uses TRBV20-1 and TRBJ2-5; a weak D match, TRBD2 (6 bases). Germline V CDR1 and CDR2: DFQATT, SNEGSKA (reference sequence). The CDR3 contains 15 residues. Trimming took off 3 bases at V and 5 bases at J, with 19 bases between the two ends. The chain's CDR3 is CSARRPAGGGETQYF. CDR3 DNA: TGCAGTGCTAGGAGACCAGCGGGCGGCGGGGAGACCCAGTACTTC.

Many counts were recorded for this clonotype. This chain connects TRBV2 to TRBJ2-7; D possibly corresponds to TRBD1 (5 bases). CDR1 SNHLY and CDR2 FYNNEI come from the germline V gene. There are 15 residues in the CDR3. The germline V and J ends were trimmed by 4 bases and 6 bases, with 19 bases remaining between them. CDR3 nucleotide sequence: TGTGCCAGCAGTGCCGGTCTAGTGGGGCCTCCCGAGCAGTACTTC. Protein: CASSAGLVGPPEQYF. Together with reference TRBV2 and TRBJ2-7, the CDR3 gives the full variable domain: EPEVTQTPSHQVTQMGQEVILRCVPISNHLYFYWYRQILGQKVEFLVSFYNNEISEKSEIFDDQFSVERPDGSNFTLKIRSTKLEDSAMYFCASSAGLVGPPEQYFGPGTRLTVT.

This clonotype has a count of ten or more. The V call is TRBV24-1, the J call TRBJ2-1; 8 nucleotides agree with TRBD2. The V gene end was trimmed by 10 bases and the J gene end by 9 bases; junction bases not matched to a gene: 13. The CDR3 is 14 residues long. Germline V lookup: CDR1 KGHDR, CDR2 SFDVKD. The DNA of the CDR3 is TGTGCCACTCACCCCGGACTAGCCGGGATTGAGCAGTTCTTC. Translation gives CATHPGLAGIEQFF.

V and J are TRBV7-8 and TRBJ1-5, with 8 positions matching TRBD1. Unmatched junction bases numbered 3, after V lost 1 base and J lost 4 bases. The CDR3 length is 15 residues. CDR1 is SGHVS and CDR2 is FQNEAQ in the germline V gene. CDR3 region: CASSLVGQGNQPQHF. The CDR3 DNA follows: TGTGCCAGCAGCTTAGTCGGACAGGGTAATCAGCCCCAGCATTTT.

The rearrangement uses TRBV13 and TRBJ2-1, with a possible D match to TRBD2 (6 bases). Germline lookup yields CDR1 PRHDT and CDR2 FYEKMQ (reference sequence). The V end was cut by 8 bases, the J end by 0 bases, with 11 bases between. The CDR3 spans 14 residues. CDR3 sequence (DNA): TGTGCCAGCGGGAGGCCCAGCTCCTACAATGAGCAGTTCTTC. Translated, it gives CASGRPSSYNEQFF.

This clonotype was counted once. This chain connects TRBV3-1 to TRBJ1-4, with D unclear. The CDR3 totals 16 residues. Trimming took off 4 bases at V and 7 bases at J, with 19 bases between the two ends. Germline V CDR1 and CDR2: LGHDT, YNNKEL (reference sequence). CDR3 protein: CASSPAPDIIGEKLFF. Written as DNA, the CDR3 is TGTGCCAGCAGCCCTGCCCCGGATATAATTGGTGAAAAACTGTTTTTT.

This clonotype was detected a few times. The chain couples TRBV24-1 to TRBJ2-2, with 9 nucleotides matching TRBD1. V trimming: 9 bases; J trimming: 6 bases; junction bases outside the gene matches: 1. The CDR3 loop spans 12 amino acids. Germline lookup yields CDR1 KGHDR and CDR2 SFDVKD. This CDR3 reads CATGTGPGELFF. The CDR3 DNA sequence: TGTGCCACCGGGACAGGGCCCGGGGAGCTGTTTTTT.

This clonotype was counted at least ten times. The chain is built from TRBV12-3 or TRBV12-4 and TRBJ2-3; D tentatively fits TRBD1 or TRBD2 (5 bases each). The CDR3 is made up of 16 amino acids. The V gene lost 3 bases and the J gene lost 0 bases, with 13 bases spanning the gap. CDR3 coding DNA: TGTGCCAGCAGTTTTGCCGGGGCTCCTAGCACAGATACGCAGTATTTT. It is translated as CASSFAGAPSTDTQYF.

The chain is built from TRBV12-3 or TRBV12-4 and TRBJ2-1; D is perhaps TRBD1 (6 bases). The ends were cut back, 4 bases at V and 0 bases at J, with 19 bases in the middle. This CDR3 contains 18 residues. DNA for the CDR3: TGTGCCAGCAGTTCTCATTTCGACAGGCTTCGCTCCTACAATGAGCAGTTCTTC. It specifies CASSSHFDRLRSYNEQFF.

This clonotype was recorded many times. The rearrangement uses TRBV12-3 or TRBV12-4 and TRBJ1-4; 12 nucleotides match TRBD1. CDR3 length: 15 residues. The V and J ends lost 8 bases and 7 bases, in that order; junction bases with no gene match: 8. The CDR3 nucleotides read TGTGCCAGCGGACTTGGGGACAGGGGGCTTGAAAAACTGTTTTTT. This sequence encodes CASGLGDRGLEKLFF.

In the case of this clonotype: Since a much larger clone is just one base distant, this may be a read error. J is TRBJ1-6 and V is TRBV5-1; 8 nucleotides align to TRBD1. Germline loops: CDR1 SGHRS, CDR2 YFSETQ. This CDR3 is 15 amino acids long. CDR3 nucleotides: TGCGCCAGCAGCACATACAGGGGGTCGGGTTCACCCCCCCACTTT. Protein product: CASSTYRGSGSPPHF. Full variable domain (outside the CDR3, taken from reference TRBV5-1 and TRBJ1-6): KAGVTQTPRYLIKTRGQQVTLSCSPISGHRSVSWYQQTPGQGLQFLFEYFSETQRNKGNFPGRFSGRQFSNSRSEMNVSTLELGDSALYLCASSTYRGSGSPPHFGNGTRLTVT.

This clonotype has at least ten counts. The V and J genes are TRBV7-8 and TRBJ1-5, with D hard to call. Trimming took off 4 bases at V and 5 bases at J, with 9 bases between the two ends. This CDR3 comprises 13 residues. The germline V gene has CDR1 SGHVS and CDR2 FQNEAQ. The CDR3 DNA reads as TGTGCCAGCAGCTCAACAGCTTATCAGCCCCAGCATTTT. Its protein is CASSSTAYQPQHF.

This clonotype appeared once. This may arise from a read error, as a much more abundant clone is one base away. The DNA of the CDR3 is TGTGCCAGCAGTTTAGGGGGGCTAATCGAGCAGTACTTC. Its translation: CASSLGGLIEQYF. The chain employs TRBV28 and TRBJ2-1; D could derive from TRBD1 or TRBD2 (6 bases each). The J call may be in error: the DNA end matches TRBJ2-7 better. CDR1 and CDR2 (germline): MDHEN, SYDVKM. CDR3 length equals 13 residues.

This clonotype was recorded at least ten times. The chain carries TRBV29-1 and TRBJ2-2; 14 bases line up with TRBD2. The germline gives CDR1 SQVTM, CDR2 ANQGSEA. J gave up 6 bases and V 6 bases, and 6 bases lay outside the gene matches. This CDR3 has 15 amino acids. CDR3 region: CSVAGLAGAAGELFF. CDR3 coding DNA: TGCAGCGTGGCGGGACTAGCGGGAGCGGCCGGGGAGCTGTTTTTT.

A few counts support this clonotype. V gene TRBV12-3 or TRBV12-4 combines with J gene TRBJ2-7; D could derive from TRBD1 or TRBD2 (7 bases each). The V end lost 4 bases, the J end lost 2 bases, and 12 bases lay between the germline ends. The CDR3 is 14 amino acids. This CDR3 reads CASSSRGRAYEQYF. The CDR3 DNA sequence: TGTGCCAGCAGTTCCAGGGGGAGGGCCTACGAGCAGTACTTC.

This clonotype was picked up many times. This rearrangement joins TRBV7-3 to TRBJ2-2; D remains unclear. V lost 0 bases, J lost 2 bases, and 4 bases lay in between. Germline lookup yields CDR1 SGHTA and CDR2 FQGTGA. This CDR3 has 14 residues. CDR3 nucleotides: TGTGCCAGCAGCTTAACGAGTAACACCGGGGAGCTGTTTTTT. Residues: CASSLTSNTGELFF.

This chain joins TRBV19 and TRBJ2-6; the D gene could be TRBD1 or TRBD2 (6 bases each). Germline V gene sequence: CDR1 LNHDA, CDR2 SQIVND (reference sequence). Between the trimmed V and J ends, which lost 2 bases and 1 base, there was a span of 15 bases. CDR3 length equals 18 residues. The DNA of the CDR3 is TGTGCCAGTAGTATAAAGCGGCAGGGGAGGTCTGGGGCCAACGTCCTGACTTTC. Amino acid sequence: CASSIKRQGRSGANVLTF.

This chain links TRBV5-6 with TRBJ1-1; D is possibly TRBD1 (6 bases). Looked up from germline, CDR1 is SGHDT and CDR2 is YYEEEE. The V end lost 2 bases, the J end lost 5 bases, and 25 bases lay between the germline ends. The CDR3 spans 18 residues. CDR3 in DNA: TGTGCCAGCAGCTTCTATTCTGGTGTCCGGGGGGGCAGGACTGAAGCTTTCTTT. This sequence encodes CASSFYSGVRGGRTEAFF.